These T cell receptor beta chains were read from a single sample in a study of blood T cell repertoires in COVID-19. Sequenced by immunoSEQ multiplex PCR; TCRdb stores in-frame clones only, minus some. This sample has some 290,000 clones; roughly nine tenths occur once, and the top ten carry approximately 4%. Sequenced: peripheral blood. Receptors were obtained from a man aged 18 to 30 with active or convalescent COVID-19. Both conserved end residues are part of each CDR3. The D gene is left open where the match is weak. For some rows the clone size is stated as once, few or many, or as a class when expanded; others skip it.

V,size,J,D,DNA,CDR3
TRBV2,NA,TRBJ2-4,NA,TGTGCCAGCAGTGATGACTCCGGGGGAACCAAAAACATTCAGTACTTC,CASSDDSGGTKNIQYF
TRBV6-5,NA,TRBJ2-7,NA,TGTGCCAGCAGTTCCCTGGGAGCTGGGTACGAGCAGTACTTC,CASSSLGAGYEQYF
TRBV7-9,once,TRBJ2-1,TRBD1,TGTGCCAGCAGCTGGGACAGTTACAATGAGCAGTTCTTC,CASSWDSYNEQFF
TRBV5-1,NA,TRBJ1-3,TRBD1,TGCGCCAGCAAACCGGCGTTCCCGGGGACAGGGGGCCTGTACTCTGGAAACACCATATATTTT,CASKPAFPGTGGLYSGNTIYF
TRBV9,NA,TRBJ2-7,NA,TGTGCCAGCAGCGTAGGCGGGGGCCTTTCCTACGAGCAGTACTTC,CASSVGGGLSYEQYF
TRBV18,NA,TRBJ1-2,TRBD1,TGTGCCAGCTCACCGGACAGGGTGCGTGGCTACACCTTC,CASSPDRVRGYTF
TRBV28,NA,TRBJ1-2,NA,TGTGCCAGCAGTTTAACTTTAACGCTCTATGGCTACACCTTC,CASSLTLTLYGYTF
TRBV29-1,NA,TRBJ2-1,NA,TGCAGCGCCTCCCCAACCAAAACTGATGAGCAGTTCTTC,CSASPTKTDEQFF
TRBV5-4,NA,TRBJ2-5,TRBD1,TGTGCCAGCACCCTGTGGACAGGGGGTGCAGAGACCCAGTACTTC,CASTLWTGGAETQYF
TRBV7-9,NA,TRBJ2-5,NA,TGTGCCACCTGGGAGCAGGGAGGTAGCTGGGAGACCCAGTACTTC,CATWEQGGSWETQYF
TRBV7-3,once,TRBJ2-1,TRBD1,TGTGCCAGCAGCCCCTATGATTTGGGACAGGAGTCCAATGAGCAGTTCTTC,CASSPYDLGQESNEQFF
TRBV3-1/TRBV3-2,NA,TRBJ2-3,TRBD2,TGTGCCAGCAGCCAAGTAGCCAGCGGGGGTGGGGTTGGGCAGTATTTT,CASSQVASGGGVGQYF
TRBV6-5,NA,TRBJ2-3,NA,TGTGCCAGCAGTTACTGGTCGGGGTCAGACACAGATACGCAGTATTTT,CASSYWSGSDTDTQYF
TRBV23-1,once,TRBJ2-3,NA,TGCGCCAGCAGTCAATCTTCCAGTCCCTGTGGCCATACGCAGTATTTT,CASSQSSSPCGHTQYF
TRBV7-9,NA,TRBJ2-7,TRBD1,TGTGCCAGCAGCCCACCCGGGACAGGTACCTACGAGCAGTACTTC,CASSPPGTGTYEQYF
TRBV25-1,NA,TRBJ2-5,NA,TGTGCCAGCAGTGAATACAACAGATGGGAGACCCAGTACTTC,CASSEYNRWETQYF
TRBV6-1,NA,TRBJ2-7,NA,TGTGCCAGCAGTGAAGGGACAGCTGAAAACTACGAGCAGTACTTC,CASSEGTAENYEQYF
TRBV5-1,NA,TRBJ2-7,TRBD2,TGCGCCAGCAGCTTGGTGCCGGGGGGCTACGAGCAGTACTTC,CASSLVPGGYEQYF
TRBV5-1,NA,TRBJ2-5,NA,TGCGCCAGCAGCTTGGGTAATGCCCGGGAGACCCAGTACTTC,CASSLGNARETQYF
TRBV7-9,NA,TRBJ1-1,NA,TGTGCCAGCAGCACTAGGGGCGGGGCTGAAGCTTTCTTT,CASSTRGGAEAFF
TRBV3-1/TRBV3-2,NA,TRBJ1-2,TRBD1,TGTGCCAGCAGCCTCCTTGGGCAGGGGGCTTGGGGCTACACCTTC,CASSLLGQGAWGYTF
TRBV2,NA,TRBJ2-7,NA,TGTGCCAGCAGTGAATCGTACGGGGTGTTTATTTTCGAGCAGTACTTC,CASSESYGVFIFEQYF
TRBV9,NA,TRBJ1-2,NA,TGTGCCAGCAGCGTAAATCCTGGGGGCGATGGCTACACCTTC,CASSVNPGGDGYTF
TRBV7-3,once,TRBJ2-2,NA,TGTGCCAGCAGCCGGGACTCCTCACCAAGGGAGCTGTTTTTT,CASSRDSSPRELFF
TRBV7-9,NA,TRBJ1-2,NA,TGTGCCAGCAGCTTAGCGCCCGGGGAAGGAGGCTACACCTTC,CASSLAPGEGGYTF
TRBV6-6,NA,TRBJ1-5,NA,TGTGCCAGCAGTACGGACATAGGGCCCCAGCATTTT,CASSTDIGPQHF
TRBV24-1,NA,TRBJ1-3,NA,TGTGCCACCAGTGATGCAGTGGGAAACACCATATATTTT,CATSDAVGNTIYF
TRBV2,NA,TRBJ1-5,NA,TGTGCCAGCAGTGAGGCAGATAGCAATCAGCCCCAGCATTTT,CASSEADSNQPQHF
TRBV19,NA,TRBJ1-5,TRBD1,TGTGCCAGTAGTGTGGACAGGGGTGGCAATCAGCCCCAGCATTTT,CASSVDRGGNQPQHF
TRBV6-2/TRBV6-3,NA,TRBJ2-5,NA,TGTGCCAGCAGTTATATGGAGACCCAGTACTTC,CASSYMETQYF
TRBV6-1,NA,TRBJ2-2,TRBD1,TGTGCCAGCAGTGAGGGTACAGGGGGCTTCAGCGGGGAGCTGTTTTTT,CASSEGTGGFSGELFF
TRBV10-3,NA,TRBJ1-2,TRBD1,TGTGCCATCAGGGGACAGCCGAACAACTATGGCTACACCTTC,CAIRGQPNNYGYTF
TRBV4-1,once,TRBJ1-4,NA,TGCGCCAGCAGCCCTTCTCCGACAGAAGCTAATGAAAAACTGTTTTTT,CASSPSPTEANEKLFF
TRBV10-3,NA,TRBJ1-1,NA,TGTGCCATCAGTGAGGCGGGGGACACTGAAGCTTTCTTT,CAISEAGDTEAFF
TRBV2,NA,TRBJ1-5,TRBD1,TGTGCCAGCAGTGAAGCGCTCCAGGGGGCGGGACAGCCCCAGCATTTT,CASSEALQGAGQPQHF
TRBV11-1,NA,TRBJ2-1,TRBD2,TGTGCCAGCAGCTCCCGAGGACTAGCGGGGGGCTATGAGCAGTTCTTC,CASSSRGLAGGYEQFF
TRBV9,NA,TRBJ2-1,TRBD2,TGTGCCAGCAGCGGGACTAGTCGCCATGAGCAGTTCTTC,CASSGTSRHEQFF
TRBV7-8,NA,TRBJ2-3,TRBD2,TGTGCCAGCAGCTGGGGGACTAGCGGGAGACTCCGGCGGGATACGCAGTATTTT,CASSWGTSGRLRRDTQYF
TRBV7-9,NA,TRBJ2-1,NA,TGTGCCAGCAGCTTCCCCCCGGCGGGGCTGAATGAGCAGTTCTTC,CASSFPPAGLNEQFF
TRBV25-1,NA,TRBJ2-2,TRBD2,TGTGCCAGCAAGCGGGACTCAAACACCGGGGAGCTGTTTTTT,CASKRDSNTGELFF
TRBV3-1/TRBV3-2,NA,TRBJ1-1,TRBD1,TGTGCCAGCAGCCAACCGGACAGGGGCACTGAAGCTTTCTTT,CASSQPDRGTEAFF
TRBV13,NA,TRBJ2-7,NA,TGTGCCAGCAGCTTTTCGTACGAGCAGTACTTC,CASSFSYEQYF
TRBV5-4,NA,TRBJ2-2,NA,TGTGCCAGCAGCTTTTCGGGGGCCGGGGAGCTGTTTTTT,CASSFSGAGELFF
TRBV7-3,NA,TRBJ1-2,TRBD1,TGTGCCAGCAGCTGGGGACAGGGTTATGGCTACACCTTC,CASSWGQGYGYTF
TRBV27,NA,TRBJ1-5,TRBD1,TGTGCCAGCAGTTTATCGTACAGGGGTGTGGATCAGCCCCAGCATTTT,CASSLSYRGVDQPQHF
TRBV2,NA,TRBJ1-1,NA,TGTGCCAGCAGACTATTACAGGGCCCGAACACTGAAGCTTTCTTT,CASRLLQGPNTEAFF
TRBV24-1,NA,TRBJ2-1,TRBD1,TGTGCCACCAGTGATGCAGACAGGGTAGAGGGATACAATGAGCAGTTCTTC,CATSDADRVEGYNEQFF
TRBV4-1,NA,TRBJ2-7,NA,TGCGCCAGCAGCCAGACTGACAGGTACGAGCAGTACTTC,CASSQTDRYEQYF
TRBV27,NA,TRBJ2-5,TRBD2,TGTGCCAGCAGTTACCCGGGAGGAGAGACCCAGTACTTC,CASSYPGGETQYF
TRBV6-6,NA,TRBJ2-1,NA,TGTGCCAGCAGTTTTACCTCCGGGATGAATTACAATGAGCAGTTCTTC,CASSFTSGMNYNEQFF
TRBV4-1,NA,TRBJ1-6,TRBD1,TGCGCCAGCAGCCACGGGGACAGTCTATACCTCCACTTT,CASSHGDSLYLHF
TRBV5-1,NA,TRBJ2-4,NA,TGCGCCAGCAAAATCACGGGGGAAAACATTCAGTACTTC,CASKITGENIQYF
TRBV5-5,few,TRBJ2-5,NA,TGTGCCAGCAGCTTGGCCCAGAGGGAGACCCAGTACTTC,CASSLAQRETQYF
TRBV27,NA,TRBJ1-4,NA,TGTGCCAGCAGTTCCGGACTGAGCTCCGGTGAAAAACTGTTTTTT,CASSSGLSSGEKLFF
TRBV9,NA,TRBJ2-4,TRBD1,TGTGCCAGCAGCGCGGGGACAGGAGTCAAAAACATTCAGTACTTC,CASSAGTGVKNIQYF